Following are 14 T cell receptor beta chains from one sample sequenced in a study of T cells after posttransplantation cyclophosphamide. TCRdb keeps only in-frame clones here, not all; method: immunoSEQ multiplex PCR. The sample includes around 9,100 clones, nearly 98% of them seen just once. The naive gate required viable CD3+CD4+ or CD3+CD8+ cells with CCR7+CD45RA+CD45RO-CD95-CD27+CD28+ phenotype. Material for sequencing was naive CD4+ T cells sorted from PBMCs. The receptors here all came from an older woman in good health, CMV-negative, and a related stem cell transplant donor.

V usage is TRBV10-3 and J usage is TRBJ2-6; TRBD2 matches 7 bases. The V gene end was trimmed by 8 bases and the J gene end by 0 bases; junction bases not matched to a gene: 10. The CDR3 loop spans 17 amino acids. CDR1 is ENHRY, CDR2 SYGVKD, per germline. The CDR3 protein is CAIGAGVGDSGANVLTF. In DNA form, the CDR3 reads TGTGCCATCGGGGCGGGAGTGGGGGACTCTGGGGCCAACGTCCTGACTTTC.

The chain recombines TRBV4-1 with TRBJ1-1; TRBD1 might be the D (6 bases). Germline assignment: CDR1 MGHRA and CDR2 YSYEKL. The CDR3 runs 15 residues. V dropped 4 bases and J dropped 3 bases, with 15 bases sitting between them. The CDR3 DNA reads TGCGCCAGCAGCCTTTCAAAGGACAGCCACACTGAAGCTTTCTTT. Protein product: CASSLSKDSHTEAFF.

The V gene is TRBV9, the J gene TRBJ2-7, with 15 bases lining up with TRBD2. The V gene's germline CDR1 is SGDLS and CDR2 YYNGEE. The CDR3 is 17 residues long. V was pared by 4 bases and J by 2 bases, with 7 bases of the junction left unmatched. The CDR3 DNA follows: TGTGCCAGCAGCCCTGGGACTAGCGGGAGGTTAACCTACGAGCAGTACTTC. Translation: CASSPGTSGRLTYEQYF.

The DNA of the CDR3 is TGTGCCAGCAGCTTAGAGGGGACAGGGAGTGAGGAGACCCAGTACTTC. Its protein product is CASSLEGTGSEETQYF. This chain joins TRBV7-9 and TRBJ2-5, with TRBD1 matching over 9 bases. The length of the CDR3 is 16 residues. Germline V gene data show CDR1 as SEHNR and CDR2 as FQNEAQ (reference sequence). The V segment lost 1 base and the J segment 5 bases; nucleotides outside the gene matches: 8.

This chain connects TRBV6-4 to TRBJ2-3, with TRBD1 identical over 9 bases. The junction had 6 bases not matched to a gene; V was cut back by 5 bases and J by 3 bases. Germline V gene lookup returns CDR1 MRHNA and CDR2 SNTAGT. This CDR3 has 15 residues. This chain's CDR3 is CASSRGQGTTDTQYF. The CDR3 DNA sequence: TGTGCCAGCAGTCGGGGACAGGGTACGACAGATACGCAGTATTTT.

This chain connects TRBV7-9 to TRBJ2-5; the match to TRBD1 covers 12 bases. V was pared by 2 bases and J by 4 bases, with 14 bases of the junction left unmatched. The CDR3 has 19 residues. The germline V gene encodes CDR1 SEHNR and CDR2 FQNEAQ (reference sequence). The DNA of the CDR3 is TGTGCCAGCAGCTTATTATTGGGGGGGGACAGGGGGCGTCGAGAGACCCAGTACTTC. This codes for CASSLLLGGDRGRRETQYF.

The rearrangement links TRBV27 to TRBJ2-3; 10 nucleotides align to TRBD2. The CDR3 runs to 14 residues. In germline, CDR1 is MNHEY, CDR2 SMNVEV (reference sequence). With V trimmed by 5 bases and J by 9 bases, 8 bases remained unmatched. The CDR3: CASSPRLAGMTQYF. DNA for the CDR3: TGTGCCAGCAGTCCTCGACTAGCGGGTATGACGCAGTATTTT.

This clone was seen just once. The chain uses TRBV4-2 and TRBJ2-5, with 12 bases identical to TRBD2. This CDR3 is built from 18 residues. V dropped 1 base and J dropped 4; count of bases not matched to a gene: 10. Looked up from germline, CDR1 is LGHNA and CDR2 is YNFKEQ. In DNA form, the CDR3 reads TGTGCCAGCAGCCAAGGTGCGTCTAGCGGGGGGGCCGCAGAGACCCAGTACTTC. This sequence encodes CASSQGASSGGAAETQYF.

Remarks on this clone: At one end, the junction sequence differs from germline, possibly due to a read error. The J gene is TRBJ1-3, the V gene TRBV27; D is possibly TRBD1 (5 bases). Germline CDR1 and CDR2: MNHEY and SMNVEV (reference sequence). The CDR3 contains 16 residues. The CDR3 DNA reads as TGTGCCCGCAGTTTAAGGGGCGGGAGCTCCGGAAACACCATATATTTT. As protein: CARSLRGGSSGNTIYF.

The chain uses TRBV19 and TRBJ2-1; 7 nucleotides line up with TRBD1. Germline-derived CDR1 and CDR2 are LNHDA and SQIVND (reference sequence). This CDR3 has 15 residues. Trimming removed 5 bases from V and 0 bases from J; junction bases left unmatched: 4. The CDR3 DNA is TGTGCCAGTAGTTCGACAGGGACCTCCTACAATGAGCAGTTCTTC. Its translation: CASSSTGTSYNEQFF.

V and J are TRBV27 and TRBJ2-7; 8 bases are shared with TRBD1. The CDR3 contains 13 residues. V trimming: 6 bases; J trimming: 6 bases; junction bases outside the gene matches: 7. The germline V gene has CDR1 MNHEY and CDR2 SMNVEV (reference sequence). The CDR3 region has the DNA TGTGCCAGCAGAGACAGGGGTTTTGGCGAGCAGTACGTC. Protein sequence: CASRDRGFGEQYV.

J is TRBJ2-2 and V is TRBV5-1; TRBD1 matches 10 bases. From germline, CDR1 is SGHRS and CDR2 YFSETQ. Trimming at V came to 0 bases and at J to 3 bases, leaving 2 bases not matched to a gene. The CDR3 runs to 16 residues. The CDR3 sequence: CASSLAGTGDTGELFF. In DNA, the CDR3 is TGCGCCAGCAGCTTGGCCGGGACAGGGGACACCGGGGAGCTGTTTTTT.

The CDR3 spells CASSYVGQGFYEQYF. The CDR3 coding sequence is TGTGCCAGCAGTTACGTGGGACAGGGATTCTACGAGCAGTACTTC. The chain uses TRBV6-5 and TRBJ2-7, with 9 nucleotides matching TRBD1. Per germline, CDR1 MNHEY and CDR2 SVGAGI. The CDR3 consists of 15 residues. The J segment lost 3 bases and the V segment lost 2 bases, leaving 5 bases of the junction unmatched.

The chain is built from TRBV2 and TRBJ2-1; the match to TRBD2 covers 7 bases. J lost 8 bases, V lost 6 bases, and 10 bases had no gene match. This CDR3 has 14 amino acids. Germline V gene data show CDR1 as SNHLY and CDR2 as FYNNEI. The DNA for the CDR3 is TGTGCCAGCAGCTTGACCGGACTAGTGGATGAGCAGTTCTTC. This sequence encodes CASSLTGLVDEQFF.